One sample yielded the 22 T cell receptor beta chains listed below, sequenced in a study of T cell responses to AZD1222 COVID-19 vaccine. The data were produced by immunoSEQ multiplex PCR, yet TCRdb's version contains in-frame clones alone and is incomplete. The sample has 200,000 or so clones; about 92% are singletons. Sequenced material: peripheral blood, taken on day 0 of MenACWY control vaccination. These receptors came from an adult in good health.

The CDR3 here is CASSLATWGPGLSEKLFF. CDR3 DNA sequence: TGTGCCAGCAGCTTAGCTACTTGGGGACCGGGACTCAGTGAAAAACTGTTTTTT. The chain has TRBV7-2 and TRBJ1-4, with D perhaps matching TRBD1 (5 bases). The germline gives CDR1 SGHTA, CDR2 FQGNSA. The CDR3 is 18 residues long. Trimming took off 0 bases at V and 7 bases at J, with 21 bases between the two ends.

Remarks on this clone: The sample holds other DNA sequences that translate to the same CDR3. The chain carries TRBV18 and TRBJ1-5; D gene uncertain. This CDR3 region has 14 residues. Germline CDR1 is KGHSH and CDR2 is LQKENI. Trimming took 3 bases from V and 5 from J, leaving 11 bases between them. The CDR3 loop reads CASSPAGGDQPQHF. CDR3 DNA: TGTGCCAGCTCACCCGCCGGCGGGGATCAGCCCCAGCATTTT.

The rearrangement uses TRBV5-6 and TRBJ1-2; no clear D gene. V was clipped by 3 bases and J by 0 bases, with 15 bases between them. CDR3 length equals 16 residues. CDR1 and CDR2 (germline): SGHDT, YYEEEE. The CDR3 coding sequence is TGTGCCAGCAGCTCTCCGGCTGGGAAAGCTAACTATGGCTACACCTTC. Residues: CASSSPAGKANYGYTF.

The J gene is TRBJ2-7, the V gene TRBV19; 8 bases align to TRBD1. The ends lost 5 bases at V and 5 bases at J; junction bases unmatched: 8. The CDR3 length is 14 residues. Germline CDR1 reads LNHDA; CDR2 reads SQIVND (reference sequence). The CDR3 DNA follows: TGTGCCAGTAGTCCCGGGACAGGCTTCGACGAGCAGTACTTC. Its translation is CASSPGTGFDEQYF.

CDR3 DNA sequence: TGTGCCAGCAGTTACTCGGTGAACACTGAAGCTTTCTTT. Its translation: CASSYSVNTEAFF. The rearrangement joins TRBV6-5 to TRBJ1-1, with unresolved D. Germline V CDR1 and CDR2: MNHEY, SVGAGI. The V and J ends lost 0 bases and 0 bases respectively, with 2 bases between them. This CDR3 spans 13 amino acids.

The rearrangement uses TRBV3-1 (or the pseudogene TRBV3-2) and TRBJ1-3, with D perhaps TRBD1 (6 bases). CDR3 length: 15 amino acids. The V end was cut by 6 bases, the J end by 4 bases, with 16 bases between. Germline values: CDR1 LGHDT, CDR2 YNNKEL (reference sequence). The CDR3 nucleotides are TGTGCCAGCAGTCTCCGGGGGGGGCGAGGAAACACCATATATTTT. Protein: CASSLRGGRGNTIYF.

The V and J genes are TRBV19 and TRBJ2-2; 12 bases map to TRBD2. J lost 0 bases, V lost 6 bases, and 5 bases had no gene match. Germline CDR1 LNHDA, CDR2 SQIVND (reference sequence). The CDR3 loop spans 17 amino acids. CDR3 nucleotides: TGTGCCAGTAGGCTACTAGCGGGGGGCACGAACACCGGGGAGCTGTTTTTT. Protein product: CASRLLAGGTNTGELFF. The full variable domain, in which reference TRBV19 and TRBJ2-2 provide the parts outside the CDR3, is DGGITQSPKYLFRKEGQNVTLSCEQNLNHDAMYWYRQDPGQGLRLIYYSQIVNDFQKGDIAEGYSVSREKKESFPLTVTSAQKNPTAFYLCASRLLAGGTNTGELFFGEGSRLTVL.

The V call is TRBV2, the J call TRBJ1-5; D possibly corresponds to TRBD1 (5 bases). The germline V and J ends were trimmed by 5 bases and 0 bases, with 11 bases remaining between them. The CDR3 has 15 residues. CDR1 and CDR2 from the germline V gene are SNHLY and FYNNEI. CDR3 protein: CASSQGPYSNQPQHF. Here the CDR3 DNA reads TGTGCCAGCAGTCAGGGCCCCTATAGCAATCAGCCCCAGCATTTT.

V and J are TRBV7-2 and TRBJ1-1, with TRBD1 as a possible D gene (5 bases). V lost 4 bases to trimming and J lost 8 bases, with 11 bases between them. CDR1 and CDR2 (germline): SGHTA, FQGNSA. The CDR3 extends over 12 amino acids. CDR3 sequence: CASSWGFDEAFF. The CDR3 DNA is TGTGCCAGCAGCTGGGGCTTTGACGAAGCTTTCTTT.

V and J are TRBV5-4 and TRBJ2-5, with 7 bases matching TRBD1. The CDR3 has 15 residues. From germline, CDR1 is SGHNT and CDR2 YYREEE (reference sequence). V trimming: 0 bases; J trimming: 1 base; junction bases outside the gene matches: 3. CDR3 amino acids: CASSLDRGFQETQYF. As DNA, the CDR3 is TGTGCCAGCAGCTTGGACAGGGGATTCCAAGAGACCCAGTACTTC.

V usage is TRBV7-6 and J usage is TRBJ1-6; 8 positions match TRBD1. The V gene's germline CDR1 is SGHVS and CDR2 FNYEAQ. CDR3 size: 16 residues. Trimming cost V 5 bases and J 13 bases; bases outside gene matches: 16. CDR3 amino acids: CASSLEDREYRGPLHF. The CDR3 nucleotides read TGTGCCAGCAGCCTAGAGGACAGGGAGTATCGTGGGCCCCTCCACTTT.

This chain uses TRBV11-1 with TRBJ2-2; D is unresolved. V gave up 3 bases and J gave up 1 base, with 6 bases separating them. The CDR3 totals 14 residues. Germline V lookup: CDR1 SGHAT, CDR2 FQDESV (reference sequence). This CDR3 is CASSLKRNTGELFF. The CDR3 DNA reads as TGTGCCAGCAGCTTGAAAAGGAACACCGGGGAGCTGTTTTTT.

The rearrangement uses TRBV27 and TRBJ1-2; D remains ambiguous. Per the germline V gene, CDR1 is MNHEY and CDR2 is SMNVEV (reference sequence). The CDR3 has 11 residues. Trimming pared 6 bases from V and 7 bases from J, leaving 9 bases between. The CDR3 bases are TGTGCCAGCAGCCCGGGCTTTGGCTACACCTTC. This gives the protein CASSPGFGYTF.

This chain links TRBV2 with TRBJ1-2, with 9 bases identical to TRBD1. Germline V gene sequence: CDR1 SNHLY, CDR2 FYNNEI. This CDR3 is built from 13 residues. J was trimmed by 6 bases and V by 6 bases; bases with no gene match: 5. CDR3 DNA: TGTGCCAGCAGGATGACAGGGGGAGATGGCTACACCTTC. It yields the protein CASRMTGGDGYTF.

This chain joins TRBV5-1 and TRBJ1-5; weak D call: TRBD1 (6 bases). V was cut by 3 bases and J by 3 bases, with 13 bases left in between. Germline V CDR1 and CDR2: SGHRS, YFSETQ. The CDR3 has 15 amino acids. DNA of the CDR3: TGCGCCAGCAGCTGGGACACGGGAATCAATCAGCCCCAGCATTTT. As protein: CASSWDTGINQPQHF.

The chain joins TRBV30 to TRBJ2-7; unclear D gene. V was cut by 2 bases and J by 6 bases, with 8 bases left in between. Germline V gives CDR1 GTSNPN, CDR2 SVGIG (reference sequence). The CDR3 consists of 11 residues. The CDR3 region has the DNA TGTGCCTGGAGTCCCGGCGGCGAGCAGTACTTC. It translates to CAWSPGGEQYF.

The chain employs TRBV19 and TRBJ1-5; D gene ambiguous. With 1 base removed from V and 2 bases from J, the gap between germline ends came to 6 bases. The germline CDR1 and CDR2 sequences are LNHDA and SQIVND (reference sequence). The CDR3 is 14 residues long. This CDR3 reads CASSIGQGNQPQHF. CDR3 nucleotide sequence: TGTGCCAGTAGTATAGGTCAGGGCAATCAGCCCCAGCATTTT.

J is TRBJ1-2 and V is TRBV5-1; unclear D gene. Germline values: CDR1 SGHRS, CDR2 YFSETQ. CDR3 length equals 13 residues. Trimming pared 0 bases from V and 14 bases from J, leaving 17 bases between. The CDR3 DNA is TGCGCCAGCAGCTTGGCCGCCAGGTCTTTGGGAACCTTC. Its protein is CASSLAARSLGTF.

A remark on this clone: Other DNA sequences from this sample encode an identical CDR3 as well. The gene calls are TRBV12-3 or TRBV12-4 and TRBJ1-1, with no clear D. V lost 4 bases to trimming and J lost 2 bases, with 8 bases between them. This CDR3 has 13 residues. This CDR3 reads CASSYSRNTEAFF. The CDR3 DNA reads TGTGCCAGCAGTTACAGCAGAAACACTGAAGCTTTCTTT.

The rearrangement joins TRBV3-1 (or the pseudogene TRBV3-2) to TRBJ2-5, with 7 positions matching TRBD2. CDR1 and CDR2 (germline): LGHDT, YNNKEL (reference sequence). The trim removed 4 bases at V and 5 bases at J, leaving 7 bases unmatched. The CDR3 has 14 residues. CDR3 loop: CASSPASGVETQYF. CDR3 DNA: TGTGCCAGCAGCCCAGCGAGCGGGGTGGAGACCCAGTACTTC.

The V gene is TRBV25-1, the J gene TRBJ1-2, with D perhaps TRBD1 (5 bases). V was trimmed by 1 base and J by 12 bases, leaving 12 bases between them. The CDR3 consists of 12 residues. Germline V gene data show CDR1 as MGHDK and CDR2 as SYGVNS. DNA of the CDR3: TGTGCCAGCAGTGAATGGGGCAAACCCCACACCTTC. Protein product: CASSEWGKPHTF.

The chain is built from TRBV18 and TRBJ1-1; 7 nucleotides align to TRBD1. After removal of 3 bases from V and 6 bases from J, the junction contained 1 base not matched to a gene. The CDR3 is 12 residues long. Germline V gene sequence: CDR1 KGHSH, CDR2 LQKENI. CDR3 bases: TGTGCCAGCTCACCTGACAGGGCTGAAGCTTTCTTT. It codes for CASSPDRAEAFF.